This T cell receptor (beta chain) is from a study of control samples from healthy donors and cancer patients. Using immunoSEQ multiplex PCR, the repertoire was profiled, and TCRdb retains in-frame clones only, with some absent. The profile shows approximately 74,000 clones, around 93% of them singletons. This clone occurred a few times. The sample holds other DNA sequences that translate to the same CDR3. V lost 4 bases to trimming and J lost 3 bases, with 14 bases between them. CDR1 and CDR2 (germline): SGHRS, YFSETQ. CDR3 length: 15 amino acids. The sequence was collected from a woman aged 25 to 45 in good health. The sequenced material came from blood. The rearrangement joins TRBV5-1 to TRBJ1-5; weak D call: TRBD1 (5 bases). The CDR3 sequence is CASSQSGGDNQPQHF. CDR3 bases: TGCGCCAGCAGCCAATCTGGAGGGGACAATCAGCCCCAGCATTTT. The whole variable domain, remainder taken from reference TRBV5-1 and TRBJ1-5, is KAGVTQTPRYLIKTRGQQVTLSCSPISGHRSVSWYQQTPGQGLQFLFEYFSETQRNKGNFPGRFSGRQFSNSRSEMNVSTLELGDSALYLCASSQSGGDNQPQHFGDGTRLSIL.